The entry below describes one T cell receptor (beta chain). This clone has a single count. The specificity of this receptor is unknown. Base quality data are lacking; no much larger clone is found one base away. This entry belongs to a study of cytomegalovirus exposure and HLA in healthy donors (dated by TCRdb to the late 2010s). Background on the whole study: An earlier analysis of some 600 of the donors reported over 250 Gb of sequence data and 100 million to 120 million unique TCR beta sequences obtained from around 190 million T cells. To predict cytomegalovirus infection status, the study brought together high-throughput TCR immunosequencing, statistical association of individual TCRs with disease status, and machine learning. In an earlier analysis of 500 to 650 of the donors, high-throughput TCR beta sequencing was used to judge whether each TCR beta V gene segment behaved as functional or pseudogenic. Among 350 to 400 genotyped donors of the cohort, an average of approximately 240,000 unique TCR beta nucleotide sequences were sequenced per donor, 15% to 20% of them non-productive. Because of strong linkage in the cohort, 4 to 6 DR-DQ haplotypes were treated as single units for association and clustering. A later analysis re-analyzed previously published TCR beta repertoires from several hundred donors and added high-resolution HLA genotyping to study TCR occurrence patterns. Using immunosequencing, the study profiled T cell repertoires from 666 subjects and related those repertoires to cytomegalovirus serostatus. An early release covering roughly 580 HLA-typed donors comprised about 320 gigabases of sequencing data and approximately 85 million unique TCR sequences. The study aimed to test whether signatures of past pathogen exposure could be identified by cataloging public T cell receptors. Typing coverage varied by locus: roughly 629-640 donors for A, B, C, DRB1 and DQB1; approximately 560 for DQA1; nearly 610 for DPA1; roughly 450 for DPB1. Donor age, sex, ethnicity and CMV serostatus were collected together with the repertoire data. In a later genetic analysis, genome-wide SNP genotypes for about 55% of the roughly 700 donors were used, and that subset was treated as a discovery cohort. Rather than using new phenotypic data, the later analysis identified candidate immune exposures from TCR beta sequences and from how often those sequences occurred across donors. The genetic ancestry cluster associated with self-reported Caucasian donors included 70% to 85% of the approximately 430 genotyped donors. In addition to the first cohort of roughly 700 subjects, a separate validation cohort of approximately 110 different subjects was used. HLA typing covered class I and class II loci at four-digit resolution. All discovery cohort repertoires had been generated using a single sequencing platform.

V is cut back by 8 bases and J by 7 bases, with 9 bases in the junction unmatched. There are 14 amino acids in the CDR3, from cysteine to phenylalanine inclusive. The DNA shown is the 42-base CDR3, in frame from base 1. From the germline V gene, CDR1 is MGHDK and CDR2 is SYGVNS. The investigation overall reported the following: In a later genetic analysis, a missense DCLRE1C variant was associated with V-gene and J-gene trimming of TCR beta chains, and the association was replicated in an independent cohort. In a later analysis, the rate of TCR association differed among HLA loci, with DRB1 alleles having the most associated TCRs and HLA-C alleles having the fewest. In the study, about 150 TCR beta chains were listed as associated with cytomegalovirus. Linkage disequilibrium might explain the correlated functional status among segregating V segments, but an unknown experimental factor could not be ruled out. Three of the identified cytomegalovirus-associated TCR beta chains were confirmed in vitro to be specific for cytomegalovirus antigens. Because HLA typing was missing for some donors at each locus, association tests included only the typed subset. Immune exposure information for the cohort was limited to CMV serostatus. In a later analysis, around 15,000 TCR beta sequences were associated with specific HLA alleles at a false discovery rate of 0.05. In an earlier analysis of over 550 of the donors, most TCR beta V segments were observed in productive rearrangements about 87% or about 30% of the time, broadly matching IMGT annotations. Only TCR beta chains were sequenced in this cohort, and the absence of alpha or paired-chain data limited detectable features. A later analysis reported that several top co-occurrence clusters appeared linked to parvovirus B19, influenza, CMV and Epstein-Barr virus. Some IMGT-functional V segments, including TRBV6-2 and TRBV6-3, could not be told apart with the 87-base-pair reads, so those segments were excluded. When HLA alleles, especially DR and DQ, strongly co-occurred, attributing TCR associations to individual alleles was difficult. A later analysis found that HLA-associated TCR beta chains were more clonally expanded and had lower generation probabilities than equally common non-associated chains. The authors suggested that the approach could potentially be generalized to other disease states and immunological phenotypes. According to a later genetic analysis, donors in an Asian-associated ancestry cluster had fewer N-insertions in productive TCRs than the approximately 630-donor mean. The earlier analysis of nearly 600 of the donors excluded some 16 rarely observed V segments, including chromosome 9 orphons, because counts were too low. The presence/absence analyses assumed that sequencing depth was roughly uniform across donors, and that assumption may not be true. Most CMV-associated TCR beta chains appeared to be HLA-restricted in a later analysis, and the HLA associations seemed to be driven largely by CMV exposure. Most TCR sequences were seen in very few donors, while some public TCRs were found in many individuals. In both the original and validation cohorts, the classifier was reported to diagnose cytomegalovirus status with high specificity and sensitivity. The sequencing pipeline was judged likely to have produced a cluster of highly shared sequence variants as a technical artifact. A further reported finding was that TCR beta sequences accurately predicted the HLA-A and HLA-B alleles for most subjects in the first cohort.

Receptor amplification or capture employed the immunoSEQ multiplex PCR assay. For the multiplex PCR, a mixture combining 60 forward primers for TCR Vbeta segments and 13 reverse primers for TCR Jbeta segments was used. The CDR3 region of rearranged TCR beta genes was amplified from genomic DNA by a multiplex PCR assay. On the Illumina HiSeq System, the amplified TCR beta libraries were sequenced as 87-base-pair reads. The source study handled its data this way. A later analysis tallied around 82 million unique TCR beta chains across the 700 or so repertoires, and 10 million to 11 million of those chains were shared by two or more donors. A nearest-neighbor algorithm error-corrected the raw reads and collapsed the reads into unique sequences, merging closely related sequences to remove PCR and sequencing errors. To assign V, D and J gene segments, CDR3 sequences were aligned to IMGT reference sequences. For a sequence to be retained, a match of at least six nucleotides to both a V gene segment and a J gene segment was required. A rearrangement was called productive if the CDR3 had no stop codons and remained in frame with V and J, and every other rearrangement was called non-productive. Following IMGT convention, CDR3 was defined as the stretch from the second conserved V-encoded cysteine up to the conserved J-encoded phenylalanine. Sequences without an unambiguous match to a single V gene segment were excluded from the earlier analysis of about 600 of the donors. An earlier analysis of some 610 of the donors called V segments functional above 56.7% productive rearrangements and segregating when the between-donor standard deviation exceeded 5%. To diagnose cytomegalovirus status from the catalog of TCR beta chain sequences, a statistical classification framework was built. V and J gene assignment, in a later analysis, came from comparing TCR nucleotide sequences with IMGT/GENE-DB human TR gene sequences. In a later analysis, CDR3 sequences and most-parsimonious VDJ recombination scenarios were assigned using the TCRdist pipeline. In a later analysis, each TCR beta chain was defined by its CDR3 amino acid sequence together with its V-gene family, and reads without a unique V-gene family were excluded. As a way to deal with suspected cross-contamination and a sequencing artifact, a later analysis dropped hundreds of nucleotide sequences that were highly shared and had low generation probability. A later analysis calculated a clonal expansion index for each public chain from normalized within-repertoire ranks of inferred template counts. In a later analysis, generation probabilities were computed using a VDJ recombination model fitted to out-of-frame rearrangements, and the results were checked against IGoR. Hypergeometric tests were used in a later analysis to score TCR-TCR, TCR-HLA and TCR-CMV co-occurrence, with a repertoire-size bias correction applied to the TCR pairs. A later analysis estimated false discovery rates by permuting HLA or CMV assignments 20 times. A later analysis grouped co-occurring TCRs with DBSCAN, adding TCRdist sequence similarity when clustering within HLA-allele-positive subsets. For co-occurrence clustering, repertoires with fewer than 30,000 or more than 120,000 public chains were excluded, along with 4 to 6 repertoires with anomalous nucleotide sharing. The table comes from immuneACCESS by way of TCRdb, which keeps in-frame sequences with V and J called. Part of the clones is missing from these tables; in studies checked, under half for an unresolved V gene and the rest for unknown reasons. V, J and clone size were drawn from that table, and D and trimming were deduced from the DNA. Recorded for this sample are 100,000 to 150,000 clones; 70% to 85% of them occurred a single time. The ten largest clones capture under 3.5% of the sample.

The cohort was made up of around 720 healthy bone marrow donors. All cohort members were sampled while nominally healthy, although unrecorded immune exposures were likely present. The donor tested CMV seronegative and was one of the 352 seronegative cohort members. A peripheral blood sample was collected from each donor, and TCR beta sequencing was performed on peripheral blood mononuclear cells. The Qiagen DNeasy Blood Extraction Kit was used to extract genomic DNA from the blood cell samples. This sequence uses TRBV25-1 and TRBJ2-1, and 9 junction bases match TRBD1. Material: PBMCs. This receptor was obtained from a man over 45 in good health and CMV-seronegative. CDR3 region: CASHLSGTGNEQFF. The DNA is as follows: TGTGCCAGCCACCTATCCGGGACAGGGAATGAGCAGTTCTTC.